The sequence of this T cell receptor beta chain was determined in a study of T cell changes during pregnancy in multiple sclerosis (dated by TCRdb to about 2019). Regarding the study in general: In women with multiple sclerosis, the researchers looked at how the T cell repertoire shifted as pregnancy progressed.

The CDR3 spans 15 residues, from the cysteine through the phenylalanine. CDR3 DNA is the only sequence kept; it has 45 bases, read in frame from the first base. Sequences SGHDT (CDR1) and YYEEEE (CDR2) are obtained from the germline V gene. Trimming costs V 0 bases and J 0 bases, and their ends lie 10 bases apart. A remark on this clone: Its antigen is unknown. No quality values exist for individual bases; no much larger clone is one base distant.

Library method: the immunoSEQ multiplex PCR assay. TCRdb mirrors the immuneACCESS table, restricted to in-frame sequences. Some clones are absent from its copies; in checked studies, under half trace to an unresolved V gene, and the reason for the others is unknown. The table for this sample lists roughly 59,000 clones; around 93% of them were counted only once. The ten largest clones take up over 0.35% of the sample. The rearranged chain carries TRBV5-6 and TRBJ2-7; TRBD2 is a weak D gene call, 5 bases matching. The source was CD4+ T cells from peripheral blood mononuclear cells, collected before pregnancy. The source is a female donor with multiple sclerosis, enrolled in a pregnancy study. In nucleotides, the sequence is TGTGCCAGCAGCTTGGTTGGAGGTGGCTCCTACGAGCAGTACTTC. Its translation reads: CASSLVGGGSYEQYF.